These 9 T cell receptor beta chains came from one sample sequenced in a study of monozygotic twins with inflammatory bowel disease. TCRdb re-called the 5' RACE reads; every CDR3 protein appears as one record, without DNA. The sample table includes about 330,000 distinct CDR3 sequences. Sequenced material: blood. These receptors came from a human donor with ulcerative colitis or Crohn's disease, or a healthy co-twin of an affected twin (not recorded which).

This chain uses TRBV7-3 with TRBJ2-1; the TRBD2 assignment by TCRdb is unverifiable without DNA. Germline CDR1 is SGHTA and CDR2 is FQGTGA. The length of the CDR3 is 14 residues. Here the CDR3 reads CASSSLAGLNEQFF. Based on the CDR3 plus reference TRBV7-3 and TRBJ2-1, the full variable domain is GAGVSQTPSNKVTEKGKYVELRCDPISGHTALYWYRQSLGQGPEFLIYFQGTGAADDSGLPNDRFFAVRPEGSVSTLKIQRTERGDSAVYLCASSSLAGLNEQFFGPGTRLTVL.

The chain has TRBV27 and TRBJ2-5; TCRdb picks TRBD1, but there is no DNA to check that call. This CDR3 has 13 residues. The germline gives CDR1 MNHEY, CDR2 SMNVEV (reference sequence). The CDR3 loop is CATQVRGRETQYF.

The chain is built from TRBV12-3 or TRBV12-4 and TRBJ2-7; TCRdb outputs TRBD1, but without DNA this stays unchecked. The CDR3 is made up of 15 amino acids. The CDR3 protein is CASRVDRGEFNEQYF.

CDR3 sequence: CASSPSYTGKRDTEAFF. This sequence joins TRBV5-1 and TRBJ1-1; no DNA is available, so the TRBD1 call from TCRdb remains unchecked. The CDR3 extends over 17 amino acids. Germline V gene data show CDR1 as SGHRS and CDR2 as YFSETQ.

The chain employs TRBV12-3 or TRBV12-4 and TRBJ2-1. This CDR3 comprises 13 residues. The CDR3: CASSLGLTNEQFF.

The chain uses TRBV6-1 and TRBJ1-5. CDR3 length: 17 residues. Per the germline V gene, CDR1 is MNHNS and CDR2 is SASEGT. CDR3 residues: CASSEGPGPNSNQPQHF.

The chain's CDR3 is CASSVDGGAYTEAFF. J is TRBJ1-1 and V is TRBV9; no DNA is available, so the TRBD1 call from TCRdb remains unchecked. Germline lookup yields CDR1 SGDLS and CDR2 YYNGEE. This CDR3 has 15 residues.

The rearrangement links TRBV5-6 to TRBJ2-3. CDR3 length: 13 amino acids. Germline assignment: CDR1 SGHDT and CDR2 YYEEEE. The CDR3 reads CASSWDFTDTQYF.

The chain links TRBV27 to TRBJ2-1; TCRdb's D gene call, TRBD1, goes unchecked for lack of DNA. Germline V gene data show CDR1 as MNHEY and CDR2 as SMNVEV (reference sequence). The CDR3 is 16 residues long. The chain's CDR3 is CASSFPPGQSYNEQFF.